One sample yielded the 13 T cell receptor beta chains listed below, sequenced in a study of T-cell memory formation after mild COVID-19 (dated by TCRdb to 2020 to 2022). Receptor libraries were prepared by 5' RACE. Sequencer: Illumina NovaSeq 6000. The public reads were quality trimmed at Q25 with fastp and then assembled into clones with MiXCR by TCRdb, keeping productive beta chains. Records with the same CDR3 protein are collapsed into one entry carrying the most frequent genes and DNA. The sample profile shows hundreds of thousands of distinct CDR3 sequences; about a sixth of them were found once. In total, the top ten clones hold 9.5% to 15% of the sample. Sequencing used PBMCs or a T cell subset sorted from them (not recorded which). The receptors derive from an adult woman who had mild COVID-19 (a few samples of this study predate the infection). The sample titles of this study are shuffled in the database, so cell type and time point are left out; the donor was told from shared clones.

The CDR3 sequence: CASSYTRREETYEQYF. Written as DNA, the CDR3 is TGTGCCAGCAGCTATACCCGGCGGGAGGAGACCTACGAGCAGTACTTC. The chain is built from TRBV11-2 and TRBJ2-7; TRBD2 aligns across 8 bases. V lost 4 bases and J lost 2; bases outside the gene matches: 10. The germline CDR1 and CDR2 sequences are SGHAT and FQNNGV. This CDR3 is 16 amino acids long.

This clonotype was recorded many times. This chain links TRBV5-1 with TRBJ2-5; D ambiguous. V was clipped by 0 bases and J by 5 bases, with 11 bases between them. Germline CDR1 and CDR2: SGHRS and YFSETQ. This CDR3 is 14 amino acids long. This CDR3 is CASSLGPHPETQYF. CDR3 nucleotides: TGCGCCAGCAGCTTGGGACCGCATCCCGAGACCCAGTACTTC.

The genes are TRBV4-2 and TRBJ2-1; possibly TRBD1 for D (5 bases). Trimming took 0 bases from V and 0 from J, leaving 9 bases between them. The length of the CDR3 is 16 residues. The germline V gene encodes CDR1 LGHNA and CDR2 YNFKEQ. The CDR3 reads CASSQEPQGSYNEQFF. The CDR3 bases are TGTGCCAGCAGCCAAGAGCCCCAGGGCTCCTACAATGAGCAGTTCTTC.

The chain joins TRBV5-1 to TRBJ2-3; 9 bases map to TRBD1. CDR1 and CDR2 (germline): SGHRS, YFSETQ. V shed 6 bases and J 1 base; nucleotides not matched to a gene: 9. The CDR3 sequence is 16 residues long. CDR3 amino acids: CASTSTGGSGTDTQYF. The DNA of the CDR3 is TGCGCCAGCACTTCGACAGGGGGGTCTGGCACAGATACGCAGTATTTT. Combining the CDR3 with reference TRBV5-1 and TRBJ2-3 gives the whole variable domain KAGVTQTPRYLIKTRGQQVTLSCSPISGHRSVSWYQQTPGQGLQFLFEYFSETQRNKGNFPGRFSGRQFSNSRSEMNVSTLELGDSALYLCASTSTGGSGTDTQYFGPGTRLTVL.

The chain links TRBV21-1 to TRBJ2-7. TRBV21-1 is a listed pseudogene. The CDR3 length is 15 residues. DNA for the CDR3: TGTGCCAGCAGCCACCCGAAGAACTTAACCTACGAGCAGTACTTC. Encoded protein: CASSHPKNLTYEQYF.

In this sample, this clonotype turned up many times. V gene TRBV20-1 combines with J gene TRBJ2-3; 9 nucleotides match TRBD2. Germline lookup yields CDR1 DFQATT and CDR2 SNEGSKA (reference sequence). This CDR3 is 14 amino acids long. V lost 3 bases, J lost 4 bases, and 5 bases stayed unmatched. This CDR3 reads CSASGTSGPDTQYF. The CDR3 region has the DNA TGCAGTGCTAGTGGCACTAGCGGGCCAGATACGCAGTATTTT.

The chain joins TRBV7-9 to TRBJ2-1; D call uncertain. This CDR3 has 15 amino acids. Germline CDR1 and CDR2: SEHNR and FQNEAQ (reference sequence). V lost 1 base to trimming and J lost 3 bases, with 10 bases between them. CDR3 sequence (DNA): TGTGCCAGCAGCTTAGAGCTACAGCGCTACAATGAGCAGTTCTTC. Encoded protein: CASSLELQRYNEQFF.

J is TRBJ1-5 and V is TRBV20-1; tentatively, D is TRBD1 (6 bases). The V and J ends lost 5 bases and 3 bases respectively, with 14 bases between them. In germline, CDR1 is DFQATT, CDR2 SNEGSKA (reference sequence). The length of the CDR3 is 14 residues. Written as DNA, the CDR3 is TGCAGTGCTGCCCACGGGGGGCCCAATCAGCCCCAGCATTTT. Amino acid sequence: CSAAHGGPNQPQHF.

The chain recombines TRBV6-5 with TRBJ1-5; 10 positions match TRBD1. The CDR3 spans 14 residues. Germline assignment: CDR1 MNHEY and CDR2 SVGAGI. Trimming cost V 4 bases and J 9 bases; bases outside gene matches: 6. CDR3 region: CASSSTTGGWPQHF. The CDR3 nucleotides are TGTGCCAGCAGTTCTACGACAGGGGGCTGGCCCCAGCATTTT.

This clonotype turned up a few times. V gene TRBV7-6 combines with J gene TRBJ2-7, with 7 nucleotides matching TRBD1. The CDR3 totals 14 residues. Per germline, CDR1 SGHVS and CDR2 FNYEAQ. V dropped 4 bases and J dropped 2; count of bases not matched to a gene: 5. CDR3 in DNA: TGTGCCAGCAGCTCGGGACAGTTTACCTACGAGCAGTACTTC. It specifies CASSSGQFTYEQYF.

The V and J genes are TRBV7-2 and TRBJ2-3; 9 positions agree with TRBD2. Germline CDR1 and CDR2: SGHTA and FQGNSA. The CDR3 extends over 17 amino acids. Trimming removed 5 bases from V and 3 bases from J; junction bases left unmatched: 12. In DNA form, the CDR3 reads TGTGCCAGCAGCAAGGCCGTTCTAGCGGGGACAACAGATACGCAGTATTTT. It codes for CASSKAVLAGTTDTQYF. Drawing the rest from reference TRBV7-2 and TRBJ2-3, the complete variable domain is GAGVSQSPSNKVTEKGKDVELRCDPISGHTALYWYRQSLGQGLEFLIYFQGNSAPDKSGLPSDRFSAERTGGSVSTLTIQRTQQEDSAVYLCASSKAVLAGTTDTQYFGPGTRLTVL.

This clonotype has at least ten counts. The chain has TRBV6-6 and TRBJ1-2, with D maybe TRBD1 (6 bases). Trimming removed 5 bases from V and 4 bases from J, with 14 bases in between. The CDR3 extends over 14 amino acids. The V gene's germline CDR1 is MNHNY and CDR2 SVGAGI (reference sequence). The CDR3 sequence: CASSPTGQAYGYTF. CDR3 bases: TGTGCCAGCAGTCCGACAGGTCAAGCCTATGGCTACACCTTC.

This clonotype has more than one count but fewer than ten. This chain connects TRBV13 to TRBJ1-2; possible D gene TRBD1, 6 bases. V shed 1 base and J shed 1 base, with 16 bases lying between them. The CDR3 totals 17 residues. Germline loops: CDR1 PRHDT, CDR2 FYEKMQ (reference sequence). CDR3 nucleotides: TGTGCCAGCAGCTTAGAGGGCCACCCAGGGGATAACTATGGCTACACCTTC. This translates into CASSLEGHPGDNYGYTF. Filled out from reference TRBV13 and TRBJ1-2, the complete variable domain reads AAGVIQSPRHLIKEKRETATLKCYPIPRHDTVYWYQQGPGQDPQFLISFYEKMQSDKGSIPDRFSAQQFSDYHSELNMSSLELGDSALYFCASSLEGHPGDNYGYTFGSGTRLTVV.